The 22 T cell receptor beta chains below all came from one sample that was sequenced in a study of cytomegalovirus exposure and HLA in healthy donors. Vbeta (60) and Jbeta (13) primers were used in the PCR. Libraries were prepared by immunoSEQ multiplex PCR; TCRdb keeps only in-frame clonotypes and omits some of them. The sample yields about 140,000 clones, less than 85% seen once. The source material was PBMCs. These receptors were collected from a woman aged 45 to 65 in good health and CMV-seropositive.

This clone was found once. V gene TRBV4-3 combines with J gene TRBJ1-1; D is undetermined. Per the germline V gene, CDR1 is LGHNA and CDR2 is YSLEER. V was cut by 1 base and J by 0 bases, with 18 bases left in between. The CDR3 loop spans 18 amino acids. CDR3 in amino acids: CASSQVIGKDGMNTEAFF. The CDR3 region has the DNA TGCGCCAGCAGCCAAGTCATAGGGAAGGACGGGATGAACACTGAAGCTTTCTTT.

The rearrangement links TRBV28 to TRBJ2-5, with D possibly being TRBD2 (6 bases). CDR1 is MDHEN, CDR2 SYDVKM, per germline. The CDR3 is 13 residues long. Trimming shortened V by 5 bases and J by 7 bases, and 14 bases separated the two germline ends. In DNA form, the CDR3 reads TGTGCCAGCAGTCGGGACTTCTCTGGGACCCAGTACTTC. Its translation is CASSRDFSGTQYF.

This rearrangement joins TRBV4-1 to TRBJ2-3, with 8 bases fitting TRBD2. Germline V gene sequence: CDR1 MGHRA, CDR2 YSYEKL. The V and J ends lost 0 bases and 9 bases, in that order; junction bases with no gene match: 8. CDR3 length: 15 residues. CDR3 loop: CASSQDSSGRLTQYF. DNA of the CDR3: TGCGCCAGCAGCCAAGATTCTAGCGGGCGCCTCACGCAGTATTTT.

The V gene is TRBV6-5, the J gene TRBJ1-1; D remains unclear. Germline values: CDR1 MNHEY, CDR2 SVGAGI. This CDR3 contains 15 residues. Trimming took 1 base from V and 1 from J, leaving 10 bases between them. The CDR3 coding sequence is TGTGCCAGCAGTTACTTCGGACGGGAGAACACTGAAGCTTTCTTT. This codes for CASSYFGRENTEAFF.

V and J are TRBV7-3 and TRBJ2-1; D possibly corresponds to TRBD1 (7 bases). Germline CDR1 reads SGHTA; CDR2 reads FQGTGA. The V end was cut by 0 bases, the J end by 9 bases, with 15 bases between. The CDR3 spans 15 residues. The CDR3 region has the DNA TGTGCCAGCAGCTTAACGCAGGGGGGCATAGGTGAGCAGTTCTTC. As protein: CASSLTQGGIGEQFF. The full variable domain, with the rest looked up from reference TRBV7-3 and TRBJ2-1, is GAGVSQTPSNKVTEKGKYVELRCDPISGHTALYWYRQSLGQGPEFLIYFQGTGAADDSGLPNDRFFAVRPEGSVSTLKIQRTERGDSAVYLCASSLTQGGIGEQFFGPGTRLTVL.

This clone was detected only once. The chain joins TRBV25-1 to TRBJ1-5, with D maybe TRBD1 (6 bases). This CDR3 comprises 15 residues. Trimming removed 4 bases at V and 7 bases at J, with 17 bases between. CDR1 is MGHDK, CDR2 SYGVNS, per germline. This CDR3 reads CASSGESGTKQPQHF. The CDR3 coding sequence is TGTGCCAGCAGTGGAGAATCCGGGACAAAGCAGCCCCAGCATTTT.

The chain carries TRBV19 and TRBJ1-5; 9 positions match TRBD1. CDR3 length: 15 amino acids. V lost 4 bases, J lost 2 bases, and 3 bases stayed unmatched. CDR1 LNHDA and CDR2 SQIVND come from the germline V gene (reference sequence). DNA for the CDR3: TGTGCCAGTAGTAAGGGACAGGGTGGCAATCAGCCCCAGCATTTT. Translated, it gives CASSKGQGGNQPQHF.

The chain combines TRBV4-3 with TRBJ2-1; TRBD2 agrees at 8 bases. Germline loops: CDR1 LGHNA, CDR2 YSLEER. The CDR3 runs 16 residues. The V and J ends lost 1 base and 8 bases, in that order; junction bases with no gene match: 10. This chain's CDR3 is CASSQGLSGGGDEQFF. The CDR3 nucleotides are TGCGCCAGCAGCCAAGGGCTCAGCGGGGGAGGTGATGAGCAGTTCTTC.

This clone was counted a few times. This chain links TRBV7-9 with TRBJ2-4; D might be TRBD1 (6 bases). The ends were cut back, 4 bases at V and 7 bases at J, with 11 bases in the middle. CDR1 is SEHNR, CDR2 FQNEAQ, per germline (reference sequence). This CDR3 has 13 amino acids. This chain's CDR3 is CASSSIGQNIQYF. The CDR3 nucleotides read TGTGCCAGCAGCTCGATCGGACAGAACATTCAGTACTTC.

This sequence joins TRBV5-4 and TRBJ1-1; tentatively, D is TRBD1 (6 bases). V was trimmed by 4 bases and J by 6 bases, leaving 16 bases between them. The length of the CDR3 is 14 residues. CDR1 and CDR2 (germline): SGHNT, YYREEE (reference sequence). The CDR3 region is CASSNIVGGSEAFF. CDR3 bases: TGTGCCAGCAGCAACATCGTAGGGGGATCTGAAGCTTTCTTT.

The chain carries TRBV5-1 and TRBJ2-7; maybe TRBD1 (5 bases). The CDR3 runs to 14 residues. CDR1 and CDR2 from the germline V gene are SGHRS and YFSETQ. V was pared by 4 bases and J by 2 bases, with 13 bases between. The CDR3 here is CASSPLSGPYEQYF. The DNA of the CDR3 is TGCGCCAGCAGCCCCCTTTCAGGGCCCTACGAGCAGTACTTC. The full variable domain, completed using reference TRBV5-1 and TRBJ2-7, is KAGVTQTPRYLIKTRGQQVTLSCSPISGHRSVSWYQQTPGQGLQFLFEYFSETQRNKGNFPGRFSGRQFSNSRSEMNVSTLELGDSALYLCASSPLSGPYEQYFGPGTRLTVT.

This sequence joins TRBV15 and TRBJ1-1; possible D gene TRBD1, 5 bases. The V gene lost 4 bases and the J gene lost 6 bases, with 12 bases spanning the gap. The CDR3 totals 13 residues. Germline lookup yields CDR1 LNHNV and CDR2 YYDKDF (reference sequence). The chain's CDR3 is CATSTPGEAEAFF. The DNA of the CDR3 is TGTGCCACCAGCACCCCGGGGGAAGCTGAAGCTTTCTTT.

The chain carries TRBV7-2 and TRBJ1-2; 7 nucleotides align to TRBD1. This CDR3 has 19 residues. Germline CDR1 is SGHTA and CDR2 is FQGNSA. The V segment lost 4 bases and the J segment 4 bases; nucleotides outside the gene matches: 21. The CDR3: CASSSRASGGFHSGYGYTF. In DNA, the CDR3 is TGTGCCAGCAGCTCGCGAGCGTCAGGGGGGTTTCATTCTGGCTATGGCTACACCTTC. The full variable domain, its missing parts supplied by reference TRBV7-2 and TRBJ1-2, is GAGVSQSPSNKVTEKGKDVELRCDPISGHTALYWYRQSLGQGLEFLIYFQGNSAPDKSGLPSDRFSAERTGGSVSTLTIQRTQQEDSAVYLCASSSRASGGFHSGYGYTFGSGTRLTVV.

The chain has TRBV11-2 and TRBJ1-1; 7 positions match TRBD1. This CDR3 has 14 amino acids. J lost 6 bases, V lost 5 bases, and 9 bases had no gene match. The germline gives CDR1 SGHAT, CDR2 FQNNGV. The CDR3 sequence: CASSRGRQGPEAFF. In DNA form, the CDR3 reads TGTGCCAGCAGCCGGGGCCGACAGGGCCCTGAAGCTTTCTTT.

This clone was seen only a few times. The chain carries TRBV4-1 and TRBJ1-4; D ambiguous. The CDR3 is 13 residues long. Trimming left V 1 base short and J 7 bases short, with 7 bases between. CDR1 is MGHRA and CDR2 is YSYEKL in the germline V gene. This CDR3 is CASSQALSEKLFF. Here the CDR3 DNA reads TGCGCCAGCAGCCAAGCTCTCAGTGAAAAACTGTTTTTT.

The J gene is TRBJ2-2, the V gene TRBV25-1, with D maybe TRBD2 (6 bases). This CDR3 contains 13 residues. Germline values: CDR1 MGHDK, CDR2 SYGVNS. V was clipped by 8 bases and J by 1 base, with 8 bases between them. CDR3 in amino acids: CASVEGNTGELFF. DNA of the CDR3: TGTGCCAGCGTGGAGGGGAACACCGGGGAGCTGTTTTTT.

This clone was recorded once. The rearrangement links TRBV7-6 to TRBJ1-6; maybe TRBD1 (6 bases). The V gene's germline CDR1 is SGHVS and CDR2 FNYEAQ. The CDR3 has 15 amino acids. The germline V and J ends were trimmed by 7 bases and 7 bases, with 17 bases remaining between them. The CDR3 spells CASKGLSGENSPLHF. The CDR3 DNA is TGTGCCAGCAAGGGCCTCTCAGGGGAAAATTCACCCCTCCACTTT.

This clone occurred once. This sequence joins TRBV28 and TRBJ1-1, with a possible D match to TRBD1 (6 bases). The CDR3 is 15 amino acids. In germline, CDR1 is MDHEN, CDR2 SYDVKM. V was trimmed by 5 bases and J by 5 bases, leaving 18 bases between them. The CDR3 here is CASSPLGGRATEAFF. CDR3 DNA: TGTGCCAGCAGTCCCCTGGGGGGGCGCGCGACTGAAGCTTTCTTT.

CDR3 protein: CASGLIPRWTGGLSNQPQHF. In DNA form, the CDR3 reads TGTGCTAGTGGTTTGATCCCCCGTTGGACAGGAGGACTTAGCAATCAGCCCCAGCATTTT. The chain couples TRBV12-5 to TRBJ1-5, with TRBD1 matching 7 bases. After removal of 2 bases from V and 0 bases from J, the junction contained 16 bases not matched to a gene. Germline V lookup: CDR1 LGHNT, CDR2 FRNRAP. The CDR3 totals 20 residues.

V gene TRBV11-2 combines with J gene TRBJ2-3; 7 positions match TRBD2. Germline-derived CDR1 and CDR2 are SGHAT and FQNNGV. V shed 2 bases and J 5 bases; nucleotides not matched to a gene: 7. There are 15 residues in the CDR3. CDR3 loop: CASSLFSLAEDTQYF. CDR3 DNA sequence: TGTGCCAGCAGCTTATTCAGTCTAGCGGAAGATACGCAGTATTTT.

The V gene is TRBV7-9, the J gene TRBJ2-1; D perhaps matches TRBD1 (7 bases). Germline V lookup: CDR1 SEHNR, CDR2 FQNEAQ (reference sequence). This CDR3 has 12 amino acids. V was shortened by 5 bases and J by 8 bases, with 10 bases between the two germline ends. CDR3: CASSPRGDEQFF. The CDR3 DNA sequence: TGTGCCAGCAGCCCCAGGGGGGATGAGCAGTTCTTC.

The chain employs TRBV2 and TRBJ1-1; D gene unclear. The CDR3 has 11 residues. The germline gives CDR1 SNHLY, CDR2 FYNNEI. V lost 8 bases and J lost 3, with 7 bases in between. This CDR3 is CASEYDTEAFF. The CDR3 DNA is TGTGCCAGCGAGTACGACACTGAAGCTTTCTTT.